This is a list of T cell receptor beta chains from one sample in a study of T cells after somatic rescue of genetic block. Libraries were prepared by immunoSEQ multiplex PCR; TCRdb keeps only in-frame clonotypes and omits some of them. The sample records 14,000 to 15,000 clones, 72% being singletons. The sample consisted of peripheral blood mononuclear cells (PBMCs). The source of these receptors is a boy between 10 and 17 years old. Both conserved end residues are part of each CDR3. The order of the fields is clone size, D gene, J gene, V gene, CDR3 protein, CDR3 DNA. The D gene is left open where the match is weak. Expanded clones get a size class; other rows say once, few or many, or leave the size out.

NA TRBD1 TRBJ2-2 TRBV6-6 CASSWTGLGTGELFF TGTGCCAGCAGTTGGACAGGGTTGGGGACCGGGGAGCTGTTTTTT
few NA TRBJ1-6 TRBV7-8 CASSSRGRGNSPLHF TGTGCCAGCAGCTCCAGGGGCCGGGGTAATTCACCCCTCCACTTT
once NA TRBJ2-2 TRBV7-3 CASSFWPRDTGELFF TGTGCCAGCAGCTTCTGGCCGCGGGATACCGGGGAGCTGTTTTTT
few TRBD1 TRBJ2-1 TRBV28 CASSPTGAPRNEQFF TGTGCCAGCAGCCCGACAGGGGCGCCTAGGAATGAGCAGTTCTTC
NA NA TRBJ1-2 TRBV11-2 CASSFIQGSNYGYTF TGTGCCAGCAGCTTCATACAGGGATCTAACTATGGCTACACCTTC
NA NA TRBJ1-1 TRBV19 CASSIEGGNTEAFF TGTGCCAGTAGTATAGAGGGGGGAAACACTGAAGCTTTCTTT
few NA TRBJ2-5 TRBV7-8 CASSSFTETQYF TGTGCCAGCAGCTCGTTCACAGAGACCCAGTACTTC
NA TRBD1 TRBJ2-1 TRBV5-1 CASSPGQGSYNEQFF TGCGCCAGCAGCCCGGGACAGGGGTCCTACAATGAGCAGTTCTTC
NA NA TRBJ1-3 TRBV5-1 CASSHGIRDPGNTIYF TGCGCCAGCAGCCACGGAATCAGGGATCCTGGAAACACCATATATTTT
few NA TRBJ2-1 TRBV10-2 CASSGFGSTYNEQFF TGCGCCAGCAGTGGTTTCGGGAGTACCTACAATGAGCAGTTCTTC
NA NA TRBJ2-3 TRBV6-1 CAGLRGLGDTQYF TGTGCCGGCCTGAGGGGGTTGGGAGATACGCAGTATTTT
NA NA TRBJ2-7 TRBV6-1 CASIEGPTSGEQYF TGTGCCAGCATCGAGGGCCCCACCTCGGGGGAGCAGTACTTC
NA NA TRBJ2-7 TRBV6-1 CASRNRDTSYEQYF TGTGCCAGCCGAAACCGGGACACCTCCTACGAGCAGTACTTC
once NA TRBJ2-7 TRBV11-1 CASSLGVAAYEQYF TGTGCCAGCAGCTTGGGAGTTGCTGCCTACGAGCAGTACTTC
NA NA TRBJ2-2 TRBV11-2 CASSLMPSWNTGELFF TGTGCCAGCAGCTTGATGCCTTCCTGGAACACCGGGGAGCTGTTTTTT
NA NA TRBJ2-7 TRBV9 CASSVHRDWRYEQYF TGTGCCAGCAGCGTCCACCGGGACTGGCGTTACGAGCAGTACTTC
few NA TRBJ2-3 TRBV7-3 CASSQRAGTDTQYF TGTGCCAGCAGCCAAAGGGCGGGAACAGATACGCAGTATTTT
NA NA TRBJ1-2 TRBV6-5 CASSYSRQRGGYTF TGTGCCAGCAGTTACTCACGACAGCGGGGTGGCTACACCTTC
NA NA TRBJ1-3 TRBV18 CASSPQTASSGNTIYF TGTGCCAGCTCACCTCAGACTGCTAGCTCTGGAAACACCATATATTTT
few NA TRBJ2-6 TRBV19 CASSIEGHLRYSGANVLTF TGTGCCAGTAGTATAGAGGGACATTTGCGCTACTCTGGGGCCAACGTCCTGACTTTC
NA TRBD1 TRBJ2-2 TRBV7-9 CASSLGTGYTGELFF TGTGCCAGCAGCTTAGGGACAGGGTACACCGGGGAGCTGTTTTTT
NA NA TRBJ2-1 TRBV2 CASSEGTVNEQFF TGTGCCAGCAGTGAAGGGACAGTCAATGAGCAGTTCTTC
NA TRBD2 TRBJ2-3 TRBV27 CASSLGVGGGQDTQYF TGTGCCAGCAGCCTCGGGGTGGGCGGGGGGCAAGATACGCAGTATTTT
NA NA TRBJ2-1 TRBV5-6 CASSWGPRNEQFF TGTGCCAGCAGCTGGGGTCCGCGCAATGAGCAGTTCTTC
NA NA TRBJ2-5 TRBV4-1 CAIKGFPFQETQYF TGCGCCATAAAAGGCTTCCCCTTCCAAGAGACCCAGTACTTC
NA TRBD1 TRBJ2-7 TRBV6-6 CASTRDSTSYEQYF TGTGCCAGCACCCGGGACAGCACATCATACGAGCAGTACTTC
medium-sized TRBD1 TRBJ2-5 TRBV15 CATSRDRRETQYF TGTGCCACCAGCAGGGACAGGCGGGAGACCCAGTACTTC
NA TRBD2 TRBJ2-3 TRBV7-3 CASSLTRGVGTDTQYF TGTGCCAGCAGCTTAACGCGGGGGGTTGGCACAGATACGCAGTATTTT
NA TRBD1 TRBJ2-7 TRBV29-1 CSVEDRQGGTYEQYF TGCAGCGTTGAAGATCGACAGGGGGGAACCTACGAGCAGTACTTC
NA NA TRBJ2-2 TRBV4-2 CASSQGNTGELFF TGTGCCAGCAGCCAAGGAAACACCGGGGAGCTGTTTTTT
NA TRBD2 TRBJ2-5 TRBV10-2 CASSEADSTPGTSGYIQETQYF TGCGCCAGCAGTGAAGCGGATTCGACTCCCGGGACTAGCGGATATATTCAAGAGACCCAGTACTTC
few NA TRBJ1-2 TRBV9 CASSADSDAYGYTF TGTGCCAGCAGCGCGGACAGTGACGCCTATGGCTACACCTTC
NA NA TRBJ1-5 TRBV27 CASSSLRQLSNQPQHF TGTGCCAGTTCTAGTTTACGGCAGCTTAGCAATCAGCCCCAGCATTTT
once NA TRBJ2-3 TRBV7-8 CASSLVGGTDTQYF TGTGCCAGCAGCTTAGTGGGGGGAACAGATACGCAGTATTTT
NA TRBD2 TRBJ2-7 TRBV29-1 CSAQTSDYEQYF TGCAGCGCCCAGACTAGCGACTACGAGCAGTACTTC
NA NA TRBJ2-1 TRBV10-2 CASSLELVSYQGSYNEQFF TGCGCCAGCAGTCTCGAACTAGTCTCCTATCAGGGCTCCTACAATGAGCAGTTCTTC
few NA TRBJ2-7 TRBV6-1 CASSEGRPSYEQYF TGTGCCAGCAGTGAAGGCAGACCCTCCTACGAGCAGTACTTC
NA TRBD1 TRBJ1-4 TRBV27 CASSSGTGLYGGLFF TGTGCCAGCAGCTCAGGGACAGGGTTGTACGGTGGACTGTTTTTT
NA NA TRBJ2-2 TRBV2 CASSENHLSHRWKNTGELFF TGTGCCAGCAGTGAGAATCACTTGTCCCACAGGTGGAAAAACACCGGGGAGCTGTTTTTT
NA NA TRBJ2-5 TRBV9 CASSPWAGEEETQYF TGTGCCAGCAGCCCCTGGGCAGGGGAGGAAGAGACCCAGTACTTC
NA TRBD2 TRBJ2-3 TRBV7-7 CASSSGGTDTQYF TGTGCTAGCAGCTCGGGAGGGACAGATACGCAGTATTTT
NA TRBD2 TRBJ2-2 TRBV5-4 CASSSHGGVANTGELFF TGTGCCAGCAGCTCACACGGGGGGGTTGCGAACACCGGGGAGCTGTTTTTT
NA NA TRBJ2-7 TRBV11-2 CASSFGDRDEQYF TGTGCCAGCAGCTTCGGGGACCGGGACGAGCAGTACTTC
NA NA TRBJ2-7 TRBV7-9 CASSHPGPYEQYF TGTGCCAGCAGCCATCCAGGGCCCTACGAGCAGTACTTC
NA NA TRBJ2-5 TRBV5-6 CASSLYGARGTQYF TGTGCCAGCAGCTTGTACGGGGCCCGGGGGACCCAGTACTTC